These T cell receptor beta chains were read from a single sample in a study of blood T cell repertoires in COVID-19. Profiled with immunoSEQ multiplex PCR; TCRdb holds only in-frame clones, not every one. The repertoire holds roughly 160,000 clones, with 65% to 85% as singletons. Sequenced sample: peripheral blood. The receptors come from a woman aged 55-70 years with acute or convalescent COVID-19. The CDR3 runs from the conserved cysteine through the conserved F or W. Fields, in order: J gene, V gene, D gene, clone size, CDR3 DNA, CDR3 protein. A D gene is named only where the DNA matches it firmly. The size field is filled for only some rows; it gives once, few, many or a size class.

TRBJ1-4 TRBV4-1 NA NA TGCGCCAGCAGCCAAGATATTGCAACTAATGAAAAACTGTTTTTT CASSQDIATNEKLFF
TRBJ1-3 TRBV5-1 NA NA TGCGCCAGCAGCTTGGAGACTGGGGGAAACACCATATATTTT CASSLETGGNTIYF
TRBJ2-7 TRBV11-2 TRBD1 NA TGTGCCAGCAGCTTCGCAATTACAGGGGGCCCGTACGAGCAGTACTTC CASSFAITGGPYEQYF
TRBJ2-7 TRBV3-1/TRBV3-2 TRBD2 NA TGTGCCAGCAGCCTATTAGCGGGGTACGAGCAGTACTTC CASSLLAGYEQYF
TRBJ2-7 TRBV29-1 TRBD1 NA TGCAGCGTTGAAGCTAGACAGGGGCGCAACGAGCAGTACTTC CSVEARQGRNEQYF
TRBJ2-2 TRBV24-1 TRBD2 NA TGTGCCACCAGTCCCGGGGGGGTGAACACCGGGGAGCTGTTTTTT CATSPGGVNTGELFF
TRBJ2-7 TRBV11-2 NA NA TGTGCCAGCAGCTTGAGGGGGATCAGGTCCTACGAGCAGTACTTC CASSLRGIRSYEQYF
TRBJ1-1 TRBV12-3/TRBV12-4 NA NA TGTGCCAGCACGCGGGGATCGGGCACTGAAGCTTTCTTT CASTRGSGTEAFF
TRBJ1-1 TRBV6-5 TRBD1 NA TGTGCCAGCAGCCGACAGGGCGGGAACACTGAAGCTTTCTTT CASSRQGGNTEAFF
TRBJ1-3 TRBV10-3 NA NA TGTGCCATCAGGCAGGAAAACACCATATATTTT CAIRQENTIYF
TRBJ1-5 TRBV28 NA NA TGTGCCAGCAGTCCCGGGGGTAGCAATCAGCCCCAGCATTTT CASSPGGSNQPQHF
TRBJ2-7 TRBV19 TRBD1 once TGTGCCAGTAGTATCCGGACAGGTGACTACGAGCAGTACTTC CASSIRTGDYEQYF
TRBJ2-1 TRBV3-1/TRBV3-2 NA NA TGTGCCAGCAGTCAGAACAGGGATCCGATAGGGGAGCAGTTCTTC CASSQNRDPIGEQFF
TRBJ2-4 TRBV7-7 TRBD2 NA TGTGCTAGCAGCCGGACTAGCGGGGGGGCAGCCAAAAACATTCAGTACTTC CASSRTSGGAAKNIQYF
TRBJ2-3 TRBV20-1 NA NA TGCAGTGCTACTAGCACAGATACGCAGTATTTT CSATSTDTQYF
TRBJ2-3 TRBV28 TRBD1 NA TGTGCCAGCAGTCCTCCTGGGACAGGGGCAGATACGCAGTATTTT CASSPPGTGADTQYF
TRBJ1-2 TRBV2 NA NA TGTGCCAGCAGCGAATCCGGCTATGGCTACACCTTC CASSESGYGYTF
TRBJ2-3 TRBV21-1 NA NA TGTGCCAGCAGCCAGAACGGGGGCGGGGGTCGAACAGATACGCAGTATTTT CASSQNGGGGRTDTQYF
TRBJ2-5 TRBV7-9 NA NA TGTGCCAGCAGCTTAGTAGTAGGAGGAGTTGAAAGCCTACCGACCCAGTACTTC CASSLVVGGVESLPTQYF
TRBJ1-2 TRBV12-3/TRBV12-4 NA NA TGTGCCAGCAGCCACCGGGTGAGCTATGGCTACACCTTC CASSHRVSYGYTF
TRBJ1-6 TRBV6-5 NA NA TGTGCCAGCAGCACACAGGGATCCTATAATTCACCCCTCCACTTT CASSTQGSYNSPLHF
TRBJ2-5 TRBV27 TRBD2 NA TGTGCCAGCAGTTTATACGCCCCGGGGGGAACCGTCCAAGAGACCCAGTACTTC CASSLYAPGGTVQETQYF
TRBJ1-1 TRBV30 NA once TGTGCCTGGAGTGGACGTAGGGGCACTGAAGCTTTCTTT CAWSGRRGTEAFF
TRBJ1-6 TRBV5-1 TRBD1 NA TGCGCCAGCAGCCCAGACGAGACAGGGGTTTACTCACCCCTCCACTTT CASSPDETGVYSPLHF
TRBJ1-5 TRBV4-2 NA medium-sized TGTGCCAGCAGCCAAGCACAGCAAGATAGCAATCAGCCCCAGCATTTT CASSQAQQDSNQPQHF
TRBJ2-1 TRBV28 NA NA TGTGCCAGCAGTTTAGGAGGGGGCGAGAGCTCCTACAATGAGCAGTTCTTC CASSLGGGESSYNEQFF